The sequence of this T cell receptor (beta chain) was determined in a study of cytomegalovirus exposure and HLA in healthy donors. Study-wide findings and caveats: The Asian-associated ancestry cluster reportedly had fewer N-insertions than the approximately 670-donor mean in a later analysis.

V dropped 6 bases and J dropped 7; count of bases not matched to a gene: 1. The germline gives CDR1 MNHEY, CDR2 SMNVEV (reference sequence). This CDR3 is 13 amino acids long. Turning to this clone: Its antigen remains unidentified.

13 Jbeta primers and 60 Vbeta primers were used for the PCR. Sequencing used immunoSEQ multiplex PCR; TCRdb keeps in-frame clones, though not all of them. This sample has some 150,000 clones, with roughly three quarters found just once. The TCR sequence derives from a woman aged 40 to 50 in good health and CMV-seronegative. The J gene is TRBJ1-6, the V gene TRBV27, with 9 bases fitting TRBD1. The sequenced sample consisted of PBMCs. The chain's CDR3 is CASRDRGNSPLHF. DNA for the CDR3: TGTGCCAGCAGGGACAGGGGAAATTCACCCCTCCACTTT.